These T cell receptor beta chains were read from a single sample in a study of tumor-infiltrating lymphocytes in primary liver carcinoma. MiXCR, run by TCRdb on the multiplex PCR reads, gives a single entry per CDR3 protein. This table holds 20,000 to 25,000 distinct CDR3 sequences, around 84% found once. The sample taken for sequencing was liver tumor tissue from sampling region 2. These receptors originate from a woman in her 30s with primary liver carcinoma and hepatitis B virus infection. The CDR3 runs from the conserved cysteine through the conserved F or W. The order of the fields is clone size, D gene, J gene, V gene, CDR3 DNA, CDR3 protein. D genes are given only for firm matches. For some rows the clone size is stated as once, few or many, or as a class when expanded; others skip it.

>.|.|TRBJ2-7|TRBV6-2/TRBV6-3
TGTGCCAGCAGACCCTGCGGGAACTCCTACGAGCAGTACTTC
CASRPCGNSYEQYF
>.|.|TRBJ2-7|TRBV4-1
TGCGCCAGCAGCCAAGCCTTCTCCGGAGGTCCTCTTCTCTACGAGCAGTACTTT
CASSQAFSGGPLLYEQYF
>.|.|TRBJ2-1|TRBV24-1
TGTGCCGCCAGTGATCCCGACTTTGGTGAGCAGCTCTTC
CAASDPDFGEQLF
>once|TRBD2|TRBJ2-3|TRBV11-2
TGTGCCAGCTTCACCTTTGGGACTAGCTGGAGTTTAGGTACGCAGTATTTT
CASFTFGTSWSLGTQYF
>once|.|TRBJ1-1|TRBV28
TGTGCCAGCAGTTTATTACAGGGTAACAGTGAAGCTTTCTTT
CASSLLQGNSEAFF
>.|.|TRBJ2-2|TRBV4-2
TGTGCCAGCAGCCAAGTATTTTTCGGACAGGAACCGACGAAGAACACCGGGGGGCTGTTTTTT
CASSQVFFGQEPTKNTGGLFF
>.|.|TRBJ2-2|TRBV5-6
TGTACCAGTATCTTGGCACCCAGAGTCACAGGGGAGCTGTTTTTT
CTSILAPRVTGELFF
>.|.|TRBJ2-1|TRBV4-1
TGCGCCAGCGGCCAACCCTCTAGGAATGAGCATTTCTTC
CASGQPSRNEHFF
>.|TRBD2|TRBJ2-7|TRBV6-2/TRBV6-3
TGTGCCAGCAGCTTGCGGGAGAATCCCTACGGGCAGTACTTC
CASSLRENPYGQYF
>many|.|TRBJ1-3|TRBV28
TGTGCCAGCAGTTTGAGAGGTTCCGGAAACACCATATCTTTT
CASSLRGSGNTISF
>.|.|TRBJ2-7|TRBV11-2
TGCGCCAGCAACTTAAGCGTTTCCACCGAGCAGTACTTC
CASNLSVSTEQYF
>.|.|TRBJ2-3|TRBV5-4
TGTACCAGCAGCGTAGACGGACACCCTCGACCCACAGATACGCGGTATTTT
CTSSVDGHPRPTDTRYF
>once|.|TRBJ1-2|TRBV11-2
TGTGCCAGCGGCTTAAGGGAAGCTAACTGTGGATACACCTTC
CASGLREANCGYTF
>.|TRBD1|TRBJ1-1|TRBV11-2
TGTGCCAGCAGCGCTCGGGAAAGGGGGCGCAAGAGGTGGAGTAACACAGGAGCTTTCTTT
CASSARERGRKRWSNTGAFF
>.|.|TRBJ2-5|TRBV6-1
TGTGCCAGCAACTGGATAGGAGCTACACAGGAGACCCAATACTTC
CASNWIGATQETQYF
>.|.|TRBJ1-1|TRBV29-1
TGCATCGTCGAAACAGGGAGCACTGGAGCTTTCTTT
CIVETGSTGAFF
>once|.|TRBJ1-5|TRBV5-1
TGCGCCGGCAGCTTTATGGTGGATCAGCCCCAGCATTTT
CAGSFMVDQPQHF
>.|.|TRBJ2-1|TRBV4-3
TGCGTCAGCAGCCGAGATGCGGGAAGATCCTACAATGAGCAGTTCTTC
CVSSRDAGRSYNEQFF
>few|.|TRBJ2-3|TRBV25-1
TGTGCCAGCATTACCCGGGAGACAGGGAGTCAGCCCCAGTATTTT
CASITRETGSQPQYF
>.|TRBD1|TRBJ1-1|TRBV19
TGTGCCAGTAGTACTGGGACAGCCTTGGGGACTTTCTTT
CASSTGTALGTFF
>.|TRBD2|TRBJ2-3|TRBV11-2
TGTGCCAACAGCTTCACCTTTGGGATTAGCGGGAGTTCAGATACGCAGTATTTT
CANSFTFGISGSSDTQYF
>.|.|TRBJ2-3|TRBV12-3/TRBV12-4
TGTGACAGCGGTTTTCCCCCTCCTAGCACGGATACGCAGTATTTT
CDSGFPPPSTDTQYF
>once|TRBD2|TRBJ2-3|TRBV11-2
TGCCCCAGCAGCTTCACCTTTGGGACTAGCGGGACTTTAGATACGCAGTATTTT
CPSSFTFGTSGTLDTQYF
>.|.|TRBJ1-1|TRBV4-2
TGTACTAGCAGCCCTGTCGAGGGGAGAGGGAACACTGAAGCTTTCTTT
CTSSPVEGRGNTEAFF
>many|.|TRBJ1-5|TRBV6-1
TGTGCCAGCAGACGGGCCTCCCGAGGTCAGCCCCAGCATTTT
CASRRASRGQPQHF
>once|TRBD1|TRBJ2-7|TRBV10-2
TGCGCCAGTAGTGAGCTTCTCCTAGGACAGGGGGACCACGAGCATTACTTC
CASSELLLGQGDHEHYF
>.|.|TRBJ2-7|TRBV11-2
TGTACAAGCAGCCTAAGCGTTTCCCCCGAGCAGTACTTC
CTSSLSVSPEQYF
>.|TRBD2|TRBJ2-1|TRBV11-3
TGTGACAGCAGCCGACTAGCGGGGGGGGGGTGTGAGCGGTTCTTC
CDSSRLAGGGCERFF
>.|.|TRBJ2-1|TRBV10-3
TGTGCCATAACTCCCAGGGCGACCCGGGATGAGCAGTTCTTC
CAITPRATRDEQFF
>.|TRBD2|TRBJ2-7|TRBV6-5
TGTGCCAGCGACTTCGCCGGGACTAGCGGGAGCTCCTACGAGCAGTACTTT
CASDFAGTSGSSYEQYF
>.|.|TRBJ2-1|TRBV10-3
TGTGCCATCAGTGAGTTCCAAGCGGGCAGGGGCTACAATGAGCAGTTCTTC
CAISEFQAGRGYNEQFF
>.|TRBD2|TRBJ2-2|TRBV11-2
TGTGCCAGGAACTCACCCCGAGCGGGAGGCCCGAACACCGGGGAACTGTTTTTT
CARNSPRAGGPNTGELFF
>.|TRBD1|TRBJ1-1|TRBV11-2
TGTGACAGCAGTGCTCGGGACAGGGGGCGCAAGACGTGGAGTAGCACTGAAGCTTTCTTT
CDSSARDRGRKTWSSTEAFF
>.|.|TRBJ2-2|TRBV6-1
TGTGCCAGCAGTGAAACCCTTCCCGTGGGCGCTGCGAACACCGTGGAGCTGTTTTTT
CASSETLPVGAANTVELFF
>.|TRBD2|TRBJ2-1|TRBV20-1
TGCAGTGCTAGAGACACCCGGGGGACTATCGGGAGCTATGAGCAATTCTTC
CSARDTRGTIGSYEQFF
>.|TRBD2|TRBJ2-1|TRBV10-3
TGTGCCACCAGTGAGTCGACAGCGGGAGCCTACAATGAGCTGTTCTTC
CATSESTAGAYNELFF
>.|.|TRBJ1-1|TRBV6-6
TGTGCCAGCAGTTCAGCGGCACGTAACACTGAAGCTTTCTTT
CASSSAARNTEAFF
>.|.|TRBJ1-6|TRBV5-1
TGCGCCAGCATCCGAAAGGGGGGACTCTCTGCCCTCCACTTT
CASIRKGGLSALHF
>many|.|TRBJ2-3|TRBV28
TGTGCCAGCAGTTTGTCTACTAGAACAGATACGCAGTATTTT
CASSLSTRTDTQYF
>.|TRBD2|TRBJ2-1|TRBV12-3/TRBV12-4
TGTGCCAGCCTGTCCGGGACTAGCGGAGTTGAGCAGTTCTTC
CASLSGTSGVEQFF
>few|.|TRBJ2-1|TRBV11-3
TGTGCCAGCCCCCTGACAGGTGCCAAGCAATTCTTC
CASPLTGAKQFF
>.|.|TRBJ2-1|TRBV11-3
TGTGCCAGCAGCTTCGGGGCCCACTCCTACAGTGAGCACTTCTTC
CASSFGAHSYSEHFF
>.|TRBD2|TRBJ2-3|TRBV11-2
TGTGCCAGCAGCTTCACATTTGAGACTAGCGGGAGTTTAGATACGCAATATTTT
CASSFTFETSGSLDTQYF
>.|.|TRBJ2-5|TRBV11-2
TGTACCAGCAGCTTAGGGTTAGAGACTCCGTACTTC
CTSSLGLETPYF
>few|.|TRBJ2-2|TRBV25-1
TGTGCCCTTCATGGCGCTTCGTCGCTTTACACCGGGGAGCTATTTTTT
CALHGASSLYTGELFF
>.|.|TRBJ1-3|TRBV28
TGTGATAGCTCAGCACAGTTGGTGAGAAGCACCACATATTTT
CDSSAQLVRSTTYF
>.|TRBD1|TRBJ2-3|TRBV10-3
TGTGCCATCAGTGAACCCGGGACAGGGGCCGATATGGAATATTTT
CAISEPGTGADMEYF
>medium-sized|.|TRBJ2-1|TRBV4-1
TGCGCCAGCAGCCAAGAATGGGTCCCCCAGAGCTCCTACAATGAGCAGTTCTTC
CASSQEWVPQSSYNEQFF
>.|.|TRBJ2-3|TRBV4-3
TGCGCCAGTAGCCAAGATGTAGGGACACCTACACTCACAGGTACGCAGTATTTT
CASSQDVGTPTLTGTQYF
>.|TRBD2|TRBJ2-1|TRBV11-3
TGTGCCAGCAGCCGACTAGCGAGGGTCTATGAGCAGTCCTTC
CASSRLARVYEQSF
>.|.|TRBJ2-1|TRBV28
TGTGTCAGCAGTTCCTACAATGACCAGTTCTTC
CVSSSYNDQFF
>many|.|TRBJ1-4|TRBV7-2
TGTGCCAGCAGCCCCCGCGGGGGGCATAATGAAAAACTGTTTTTT
CASSPRGGHNEKLFF
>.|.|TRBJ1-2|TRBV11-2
TGTGCCAACACTCAAGGGGGGGGTGGAGGCTACACCTTT
CANTQGGGGGYTF
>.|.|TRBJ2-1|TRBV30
TGTGCCTGCATCCACCCGGGCTACAATGAGCAGTTTTTC
CACIHPGYNEQFF
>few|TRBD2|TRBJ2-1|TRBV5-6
TGTGTCAGCAGGGGTTACGGGACCAGCGGGGGTCCAACCTACAATGAGCAGTCCTTC
CVSRGYGTSGGPTYNEQSF